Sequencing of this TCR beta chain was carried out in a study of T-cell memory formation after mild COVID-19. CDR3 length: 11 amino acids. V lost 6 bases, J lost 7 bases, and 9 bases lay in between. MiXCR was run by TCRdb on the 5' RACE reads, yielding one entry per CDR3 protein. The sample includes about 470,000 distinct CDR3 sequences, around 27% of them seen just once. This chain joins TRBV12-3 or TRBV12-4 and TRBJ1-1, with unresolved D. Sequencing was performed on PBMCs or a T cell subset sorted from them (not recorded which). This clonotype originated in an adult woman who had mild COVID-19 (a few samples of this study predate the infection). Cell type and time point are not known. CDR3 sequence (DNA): TGTGCCAGCAGCGCCAGATTTGAAGCTTTCTTT. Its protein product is CASSARFEAFF.